The next 21 T cell receptor beta chains were all read from a single sample in a study of blood T cells in healthy people across ages. Through a sample-barcoded 5' primer and a J-beta primer mix, a second PCR was run for roughly 6 to 12 cycles. TCRdb recomputed calls from the 5' RACE reads with MiXCR, one row per CDR3 protein. The data show more than 750,000 distinct CDR3 sequences, 25% to 30% seen once. This sample was shared with a second study, whose subject was T cells of mothers and their children.

Material: blood. Receptors originate from a woman in her 40s in good health.

Ten or more counts support this clonotype. This chain connects TRBV11-2 to TRBJ2-1, with no clear D. The germline gives CDR1 SGHAT, CDR2 FQNNGV. The CDR3 runs to 16 residues. The ends were cut back, 5 bases at V and 0 bases at J, with 14 bases in the middle. The CDR3: CASSAPGLSSYNEQFF. CDR3 coding DNA: TGTGCCAGCAGCGCGCCAGGCCTAAGCTCCTACAATGAGCAGTTCTTC.

The CDR3 DNA follows: TGTGCCAGCAGTTACTCCGGGGAGACTCAGCCCCAGCATTTT. Residues: CASSYSGETQPQHF. The chain carries TRBV6-2 or TRBV6-3 and TRBJ1-5; D is unresolved. The CDR3 runs 14 residues. Germline CDR1 and CDR2: MNHEY and SVGEGT. V was pared by 0 bases and J by 6 bases, with 9 bases between.

This clonotype was observed a handful of times. The chain recombines TRBV20-1 with TRBJ1-5; TRBD1 is a possible D gene (6 bases). The CDR3 runs 16 residues. V was clipped by 1 base and J by 2 bases, with 15 bases between them. The germline CDR1 and CDR2 sequences are DFQATT and SNEGSKA (reference sequence). In nucleotides, the CDR3 is TGCAGTGCTAGAGTTCCAAACAGGGTTGGCAATCAGCCCCAGCATTTT. Its protein is CSARVPNRVGNQPQHF.

This clonotype has more than one count but fewer than ten. DNA for the CDR3: TGTGCCAGCAGCCCTCGGGGAGGGGGCACTAATGAAAAACTGTTTTTT. Residues: CASSPRGGGTNEKLFF. The chain carries TRBV3-1 and TRBJ1-4; 7 bases agree with TRBD1. The trim removed 4 bases at V and 2 bases at J, leaving 7 bases unmatched. The germline V gene has CDR1 LGHDT and CDR2 YNNKEL (reference sequence). This CDR3 is built from 16 residues.

This chain uses TRBV5-1 with TRBJ2-5; TRBD2 matches at 8 bases. With the DNA end fitting TRBJ2-7 better, the J assignment may be wrong. The CDR3 runs 14 residues. Per the germline V gene, CDR1 is SGHRS and CDR2 is YFSETQ. The CDR3 loop reads CASSLEREHHEQYF. Written as DNA, the CDR3 is TGCGCCAGCAGCTTGGAGCGGGAGCACCACGAGCAGTACTTC.

DNA of the CDR3: TGTGCCACCAGTGCACCTATAGGGAGGGGTCAGCCCCAGCATTTT. It encodes CATSAPIGRGQPQHF. The chain employs TRBV24-1 and TRBJ1-5; tentative D call: TRBD1 (5 bases). CDR1 and CDR2 (germline): KGHDR, SFDVKD. There are 15 residues in the CDR3. Trimming cost V 5 bases and J 6 bases, with 16 bases left between them.

This clonotype was seen a handful of times. The chain joins TRBV7-2 to TRBJ2-3; TRBD2 aligns across 16 bases. Per germline, CDR1 SGHTA and CDR2 FQGNSA. Trimming removed 3 bases from V and 4 bases from J; junction bases left unmatched: 7. The CDR3 spans 18 residues. CDR3 in amino acids: CASSLGTSGGAIADTQYF. CDR3 sequence (DNA): TGTGCCAGCAGCTTGGGGACTAGCGGGGGGGCTATCGCAGATACGCAGTATTTT.

The chain has TRBV14 and TRBJ1-1; the D is unclear. V gave up 4 bases and J gave up 4 bases, with 13 bases separating them. Germline CDR1 is SGHDN and CDR2 is FVKESK. The CDR3 has 14 amino acids. CDR3 nucleotide sequence: TGTGCCAGCAGCCGAGAAATAGTGGGCACTGAAGCTTTCTTT. Translation: CASSREIVGTEAFF.

This clonotype was seen a handful of times. This chain joins TRBV9 and TRBJ1-2; tentative D call: TRBD1 (6 bases). The CDR3 consists of 13 residues. V was clipped by 4 bases and J by 7 bases, with 14 bases between them. Germline V CDR1 and CDR2: SGDLS, YYNGEE. In DNA, the CDR3 is TGTGCCAGCAGCCCCTACGACAGGTTTGGCTACACCTTC. This encodes CASSPYDRFGYTF. Full variable domain (remainder filled in from reference TRBV9 and TRBJ1-2): DSGVTQTPKHLITATGQRVTLRCSPRSGDLSVYWYQQSLDQGLQFLIQYYNGEERAKGNILERFSAQQFPDLHSELNLSSLELGDSALYFCASSPYDRFGYTFGSGTRLTVV.

A note on this clonotype: One end of the junction does not line up with germline, which may come from a read error. The chain has TRBV29-1 and TRBJ2-2, with D possibly TRBD2 on 6 matching bases. The CDR3 contains 11 residues. Per the germline V gene, CDR1 is SQVTM and CDR2 is ANQGSEA. The CDR3 sequence is CSAGRPGERFF. In nucleotides, the CDR3 is TGCAGCGCTGGGAGGCCCGGGGAGCGGTTTTTT.

V usage is TRBV5-4 and J usage is TRBJ1-1, with TRBD1 matching 7 bases. V was clipped by 4 bases and J by 3 bases; unmatched bases: 6. Looked up from germline, CDR1 is SGHNT and CDR2 is YYREEE (reference sequence). The CDR3 runs to 14 residues. The CDR3 nucleotides read TGTGCCAGCAGCATAGGAGACAGGGACACTGAAGCTTTCTTT. Its protein is CASSIGDRDTEAFF.

This clonotype has only a few counts. A much larger clone sits a single nucleotide away, making a read error possible. The CDR3 loop is CSVEDGTGIFEQFF. The CDR3 DNA is TGCAGCGTTGAAGATGGGACAGGGATTTTCGAGCAGTTCTTC. The chain joins TRBV29-1 to TRBJ2-1, with 9 nucleotides matching TRBD1. Germline V CDR1 and CDR2: SQVTM, ANQGSEA. This CDR3 is built from 14 residues. The V and J ends lost 0 bases and 10 bases, in that order; junction bases with no gene match: 7.

Regarding this clonotype: One end of the junction is discordant with germline, which a read error may explain. The chain couples TRBV14 to TRBJ2-7; TRBD1 or TRBD2 may be the D gene (6 bases each). The CDR3 covers 15 residues. Germline lookup yields CDR1 SGHDN and CDR2 FVKESK. DNA for the CDR3: TGTGCCAGCAGCCCTCGGGAGAGGGGGAACTACGAGCACTACTTC. Its translation is CASSPRERGNYEHYF.

The V and J genes are TRBV5-6 and TRBJ1-1, with D maybe TRBD1 (6 bases). Trimming left V 6 bases short and J 4 bases short, with 25 bases between. The CDR3 extends over 17 amino acids. Germline CDR1 SGHDT, CDR2 YYEEEE. In DNA, the CDR3 is TGTGCCAGCACCCTCGTCGGGGGCAGGGCGGAGGGCACTGAAGCTTTCTTT. It translates to CASTLVGGRAEGTEAFF.

This clonotype has more than one count but fewer than ten. The chain joins TRBV2 to TRBJ2-2; D could derive from TRBD1 or TRBD2 (6 bases each). Germline CDR1 and CDR2: SNHLY and FYNNEI. The CDR3 extends over 16 amino acids. Between the trimmed V and J ends, which lost 6 bases and 2 bases, there was a span of 16 bases. The CDR3 sequence is CASRQTGGSNTGELFF. The CDR3 DNA reads as TGTGCCAGCAGACAAACCGGGGGCAGCAACACCGGGGAGCTGTTTTTT. Combining the CDR3 with reference TRBV2 and TRBJ2-2 gives the whole variable domain EPEVTQTPSHQVTQMGQEVILRCVPISNHLYFYWYRQILGQKVEFLVSFYNNEISEKSEIFDDQFSVERPDGSNFTLKIRSTKLEDSAMYFCASRQTGGSNTGELFFGEGSRLTVL.

This chain connects TRBV3-1 to TRBJ2-1; TRBD1 matches at 9 bases. CDR1 is LGHDT, CDR2 YNNKEL, per germline (reference sequence). V shed 1 base, J shed 4 bases, and the junction held 2 bases outside the gene matches. CDR3 length: 15 amino acids. The CDR3 sequence: CASSQGDRVYNEQFF. The CDR3 nucleotides read TGTGCCAGCAGCCAAGGGGACAGGGTATACAATGAGCAGTTCTTC.

In its sample, this clonotype was seen a few times. The rearrangement uses TRBV27 and TRBJ1-4; maybe TRBD1 (6 bases). Germline V gene sequence: CDR1 MNHEY, CDR2 SMNVEV (reference sequence). V was cut by 6 bases and J by 8 bases, with 19 bases left in between. The CDR3 covers 15 residues. The CDR3 DNA follows: TGTGCCAGCAGGAGCGGACAGACCGACTCAGAAAAACTGTTTTTT. It encodes CASRSGQTDSEKLFF.

The sample holds one count of this clonotype. A single base separates this from a much larger clone, so it may be a read error. The V and J genes are TRBV7-2 and TRBJ1-2; D is perhaps TRBD1 (6 bases). Germline V lookup: CDR1 SGHTA, CDR2 FQGNSA. The CDR3 totals 15 residues. With 5 bases removed from V and 8 bases from J, the gap between germline ends came to 21 bases. The CDR3 region has the DNA TGTGCCAGCAGCCGAAGGGAGGGCGGTGGACAGGGCTACACCTTC. This gives the protein CASSRREGGGQGYTF. The entire variable domain, with the rest obtained from reference TRBV7-2 and TRBJ1-2, is as follows: GAGVSQSPSNKVTEKGKDVELRCDPISGHTALYWYRQSLGQGLEFLIYFQGNSAPDKSGLPSDRFSAERTGGSVSTLTIQRTQQEDSAVYLCASSRREGGGQGYTFGSGTRLTVV.

This clonotype was detected a few times. The rearrangement links TRBV3-1 to TRBJ1-2; D unclear. The germline V gene has CDR1 LGHDT and CDR2 YNNKEL (reference sequence). The V and J ends lost 3 bases and 5 bases respectively, with 10 bases between them. The CDR3 totals 13 residues. The CDR3 here is CASSQASGYGYTF. Written as DNA, the CDR3 is TGTGCCAGCAGCCAGGCTAGCGGGTATGGCTACACCTTC. The whole variable domain, remainder taken from reference TRBV3-1 and TRBJ1-2, is DTAVSQTPKYLVTQMGNDKSIKCEQNLGHDTMYWYKQDSKKFLKIMFSYNNKELIINETVPNRFSPKSPDKAHLNLHINSLELGDSAVYFCASSQASGYGYTFGSGTRLTVV.

This rearrangement joins TRBV5-1 to TRBJ2-5; 9 bases are shared with TRBD1. Germline assignment: CDR1 SGHRS and CDR2 YFSETQ. After removal of 4 bases from V and 5 bases from J, the junction contained 6 bases not matched to a gene. CDR3 length: 14 residues. As DNA, the CDR3 is TGCGCCAGCAGCCAATCGACAGGGGGGGAGACCCAGTACTTC. This translates into CASSQSTGGETQYF.

There are many counts of this clonotype. The chain links TRBV29-1 to TRBJ2-7, with 8 positions matching TRBD1. This CDR3 comprises 14 residues. J lost 5 bases, V lost 8 bases, and 14 bases had no gene match. Germline V CDR1 and CDR2: SQVTM, ANQGSEA. Here the CDR3 DNA reads TGCAGCACCCGACAGGGGATAGGAGTGGACGAGCAGTACTTC. Translated: CSTRQGIGVDEQYF.